This entry features one TCR beta chain sequence. Its antigen is not yet known. Base qualities were left out, and no much larger clone turns up one base away. The donors were about 40 Caucasian individuals from Russia, aged roughly 6 to 90 years, who were systemically healthy. Each donor gave 8 to 10 milliliters of peripheral blood, drawn into EDTA-treated Vacutainer tubes. Ficoll-Paque density-gradient centrifugation was used to isolate PBMCs, with at least 6 million obtained per sample. Trizol reagent was used to extract total RNA from the PBMCs, yielding at least 6 micrograms per sample. For every donor, flow cytometry on a PBMC aliquot measured the percentage of naive CD45RAhigh/CD27high T cells. The germline V gene (reference sequence) sets CDR1 to GTSNPN and CDR2 to SVGIG. The CDR3 contains 17 residues, cysteine and phenylalanine counted. Only the CDR3 portion is preserved as DNA: 51 bases, with reading frame beginning at the first base.

This record belongs to a study of blood T cells in healthy people across ages (dated by TCRdb to 2013 to 2016). For the wider study: In model experiments, template switching captured roughly one uniquely barcoded TCR beta cDNA molecule for every two T cells. Age-related changes in TCR beta repertoire diversity were measured in the study by deep sequencing normalized with unique cDNA molecular identifiers. Four age groups were formed from the donors: young (average about 16 years), middle-aged (around 37), aged (around 62) and long-lived (82). Two additional independent replicas of 1 million unique cDNA reads from the same blood draw were analyzed for two donors (one aged 18 to 30 and one aged 80 or older). The paper's findings and limits, for the study overall: Compared with the aged group, the long-lived group had more naive CD4+ T cells, fewer expanded clones and increased TCR diversity, a pattern suggesting age selection. Donor CMV infection status was unknown, potentially confounding age-related changes in expanded clonotypes. There was a strong correlation between observed TCR beta diversity and the percentage of naive T cells measured by flow cytometry. Bulk unsorted PBMC profiling prevented conclusive comparison of naive and antigen-experienced compartments. Estimates of total diversity based on one million sequenced T cells were regarded as lower bounds and as underestimates. As age increased, observed TCR beta diversity per million T cells dropped in a roughly linear way, and a significant reduction was already evident by age about 40.

Library preparation was by 5' RACE. Data came from an Illumina HiSeq 2500. The second PCR ran for about 6 to 12 cycles and used a J-beta primer mix along with a sample-barcoded 5' primer. A template-switch 5' adaptor carrying 12 random nucleotides introduced a unique molecular identifier onto each TCR beta cDNA molecule. Each sample yielded at least 2.5 million CDR3-containing paired-end reads. All of the RNA was converted into first-strand cDNA using the Mint cDNA synthesis kit, with a TRBC-specific oligonucleotide serving as the primer. All cDNA was treated with uracil-DNA glycosylase and then went through a first 18-cycle PCR with the universal primers M1SS and BC2_uni_R. The authors' pipeline ran thus. For normalization, 1 million high-quality reads, each with a distinct molecular identifier, were randomly selected from each sample. Instead of being binned into consensus sequences, reads that shared molecular identifiers were thrown out. MiTCR, set to a Q25 quality threshold and the strictest error-elimination algorithm, was used for CDR3 identification, clonotype clustering and error correction. A nonparametric unseen species model with Euler transformation was used to estimate a lower bound on total TCR beta diversity. The public reads were reanalyzed by TCRdb: fastp trimming at Q25, MiXCR alignment, in-frame beta chains only. Each CDR3 protein gets just one entry, which takes the most common genes and DNA from the rows behind it. These V and J calls derive from TCRdb rather than the authors' analysis. The sample records 780,000 or so distinct CDR3 sequences, just under 25% of which are singletons. Jointly, the top ten make up more than 3% of the sample.

These data also formed part of another study, on T cells of mothers and their children. The second study's authors report: Donors were nine systemically healthy Caucasian individuals: three mothers and their six children. cDNA synthesis consumed the entire amount of extracted RNA, loaded at approximately 1.6 ug RNA in each 15 ul reaction. In the second PCR, the M1S primer added sample barcodes and 2-4 random nucleotides. Over 9 million TCR beta CDR3 reads were obtained for each mother, and around 3 million reads were obtained for each child. TCR recombination output is similarly shaped by thymic selection in related and unrelated pairs, with a minor effect exerted by inherited differences. Normalized repertoire overlap was always found to be slightly, but never significantly, higher in related mother-child pairs than in unrelated mother-child pairs. Persistent microchimeric T cell clones were not detected, at a sensitivity of roughly 100 clones per million clonotypes. The study used deep NGS to compare TCR beta repertoires of mothers and children, seeking features distinguishing related mother-child pairs from unrelated individuals. On average, the children were approximately 11 +/- 4 years old, while the mothers were about 37 +/- 4 years old. After adapters were ligated using NEBNext reagents, the libraries underwent 100+100 nt paired-end sequencing on an Illumina HiSeq 2000. To prevent cross-contamination, the mother and child libraries were prepared a month apart and were sequenced in separate runs. For each donor, between about 500,000 and 2,000,000 distinct TCR beta clonotypes were identified. Naive TCR beta clonotypes were estimated from low-frequency clonotypes matched to each donor's FACS-determined naive share, without sorting.

The material sequenced was blood. The chain links TRBV30 with TRBJ2-1; the D gene is perhaps TRBD2, from 6 matching bases. The J call may not be correct, given that the DNA end is closer to TRBJ2-7. The receptor comes from a boy between 5 and 17 years old in good health. The bases read TGTGCCTGGAGTCGGGGGACGGGGCCCCCCTTCTCATACGAGCAGTACTTC. Its amino acids are CAWSRGTGPPFSYEQYF.